These 29 T cell receptor beta chains were all obtained from the same sample, sequenced in a study of T cells in Graves' hyperthyroidism and ophthalmopathy. From RNA transcripts, TCR beta CDR3 regions were amplified. RT-PCR in the first round (using the HTBI primer set) targeted the TCR CDR3. TCRdb recomputed calls from the multiplex PCR reads with MiXCR, one row per CDR3 protein. The top ten hold roughly 14% of the sample, which has under 450,000 distinct CDR3 sequences, 15% to 19% seen once. Material: blood. The source is a woman between 18 and 29 years old with Graves' hyperthyroidism.

Concerning this clonotype itself: This could be a read error, since a much larger clone is one nucleotide away. V is TRBV7-2 and J is TRBJ2-1; the D gene is possibly TRBD1 (5 bases). Germline CDR1 reads SGHTA; CDR2 reads FQGNSA. V was cut by 5 bases and J by 11 bases, with 25 bases left in between. This CDR3 spans 16 amino acids. Here the CDR3 reads CASSQDWTVGQCKQFF. Written as DNA, the CDR3 is TGTGCCAGCAGCCAAGATTGGACGGTGGGGCAATGCAAGCAGTTCTTC.

This clonotype was counted ten times or more. V and J are TRBV11-2 and TRBJ2-5; the match to TRBD2 covers 7 bases. Germline lookup yields CDR1 SGHAT and CDR2 FQNNGV. The CDR3 totals 15 residues. V gave up 5 bases and J gave up 0 bases; unmatched junction bases: 6. The CDR3 bases are TGTGCCAGCAGCCCCTCCGGGACTAACCAAGAGACCCAGTACTTC. Encoded protein: CASSPSGTNQETQYF. The whole variable domain, filled in from reference TRBV11-2 and TRBJ2-5, reads EAGVAQSPRYKIIEKRQSVAFWCNPISGHATLYWYQQILGQGPKLLIQFQNNGVVDDSQLPKDRFSAERLKGVDSTLKIQPAKLEDSAVYLCASSPSGTNQETQYFGPGTRLLVL.

The chain combines TRBV25-1 with TRBJ2-3; 7 positions match TRBD2. CDR1 is MGHDK, CDR2 SYGVNS, per germline. The CDR3 is made up of 16 amino acids. With 1 base clipped from V and 1 base from J, the junction kept 5 bases outside the gene matches. The CDR3 DNA reads TGTGCCAGCAGTGAATGGGAGGGAAGAGGCACAGATACGCAGTATTTT. This codes for CASSEWEGRGTDTQYF. Filled out from reference TRBV25-1 and TRBJ2-3, the complete variable domain reads EADIYQTPRYLVIGTGKKITLECSQTMGHDKMYWYQQDPGMELHLIHYSYGVNSTEKGDLSSESTVSRIRTEHFPLTLESARPSHTSQYLCASSEWEGRGTDTQYFGPGTRLTVL.

In the case of this clonotype: A much more abundant neighbour one base away suggests this may be a read error. The rearrangement links TRBV5-1 to TRBJ2-1, with 7 bases that match TRBD1. The CDR3 loop spans 14 amino acids. Germline values: CDR1 SGHRS, CDR2 YFSETQ. CDR3 nucleotides: TGCGCCAGCAGCTTGGACAGGGGCAGCGATGAGCAGCTCTTC. This codes for CASSLDRGSDEQLF.

As for this clonotype: A much more abundant neighbour one base away suggests this may be a read error. The chain is built from TRBV11-2 and TRBJ1-2; D not resolved. Trimming took off 5 bases at V and 7 bases at J, with 17 bases between the two ends. This CDR3 has 14 residues. Germline V gene lookup returns CDR1 SGHAT and CDR2 FQNNGV. The DNA for the CDR3 is TGTGCCAGCAGCCCACGCGAGTTATCCTGTGGCTACACCTTC. It encodes CASSPRELSCGYTF.

This chain links TRBV19 with TRBJ1-3, with unresolved D. This CDR3 is built from 13 residues. V lost 7 bases and J lost 0, with 7 bases in between. CDR1 is LNHDA and CDR2 is SQIVND in the germline V gene (reference sequence). DNA of the CDR3: TGTGCCAGTACGCGGAGCTCTGGAAACACCATATATTTT. It codes for CASTRSSGNTIYF.

This clonotype has only a few counts. The genes are TRBV4-1 and TRBJ1-2, with D perhaps matching TRBD1 (6 bases). The V and J ends lost 1 base and 5 bases respectively, with 20 bases between them. Germline CDR1 is MGHRA and CDR2 is YSYEKL. This CDR3 region has 17 residues. CDR3 protein: CASSQVPLRTDNYGYTF. CDR3 sequence (DNA): TGCGCCAGCAGCCAAGTTCCTTTGAGGACAGACAATTATGGCTACACCTTC.

The gene calls are TRBV5-6 and TRBJ2-1, with D hard to call. The CDR3 sequence is 14 residues long. CDR1 is SGHDT and CDR2 is YYEEEE in the germline V gene. Deletions cut 3 bases from V and 5 bases from J, with 12 bases between. CDR3 nucleotides: TGTGCCAGCAGCTATGGGGTTTCAAACAATGAGCAGTTCTTC. It specifies CASSYGVSNNEQFF.

This chain joins TRBV18 and TRBJ2-7; no reliable D call. Trimming took 2 bases from V and 5 from J, leaving 7 bases between them. Germline CDR1 and CDR2: KGHSH and LQKENI. This CDR3 comprises 12 residues. The CDR3 DNA reads TGTGCCAGCTCACCAAGGACGGACGAGCAGTACTTC. Translated, it gives CASSPRTDEQYF.

This clonotype was found many times. This sequence joins TRBV28 and TRBJ1-1; D is possibly TRBD1 (6 bases). The V end lost 10 bases, the J end lost 9 bases, and 12 bases lay between the germline ends. The CDR3 consists of 10 residues. The germline V gene has CDR1 MDHEN and CDR2 SYDVKM. The CDR3 region has the DNA TGTGCCACCCGAACAGGGAAAGCTTTCTTT. This sequence encodes CATRTGKAFF.

In its sample, this clonotype was seen a few times. V is TRBV24-1 and J is TRBJ1-5; TRBD1 might be the D (6 bases). Germline V gene data show CDR1 as KGHDR and CDR2 as SFDVKD. V shed 2 bases and J shed 3 bases, with 10 bases lying between them. This CDR3 spans 15 amino acids. CDR3 region: CATSDSTGINQPQHF. DNA of the CDR3: TGTGCCACCAGTGATTCAACAGGGATCAATCAGCCCCAGCATTTT.

The chain couples TRBV5-1 to TRBJ2-1; D may be TRBD1 (6 bases). V was clipped by 0 bases and J by 1 base, with 11 bases between them. Germline loops: CDR1 SGHRS, CDR2 YFSETQ. The CDR3 runs 16 residues. The CDR3 DNA sequence: TGCGCCAGCAGCTTGGAAGGTACAGGGTCCTACAATGAGCAGTTCTTC. Translating gives CASSLEGTGSYNEQFF.

J is TRBJ2-5 and V is TRBV7-9, with 12 bases lining up with TRBD2. This CDR3 is built from 17 residues. Germline V lookup: CDR1 SEHNR, CDR2 FQNEAQ (reference sequence). The trim removed 2 bases at V and 0 bases at J, leaving 4 bases unmatched. The chain's CDR3 is CASSLMGTSGYQETQYF. CDR3 nucleotide sequence: TGTGCCAGCAGCTTAATGGGGACTAGCGGGTACCAAGAGACCCAGTACTTC.

The genes are TRBV7-8 and TRBJ2-5, with D perhaps matching TRBD2 (5 bases). CDR1 and CDR2 from the germline V gene are SGHVS and FQNEAQ. The CDR3 sequence is 18 residues long. V lost 5 bases and J lost 2, with 24 bases in between. DNA for the CDR3: TGTGCCAGCAGCGATCCTCACGAGAGCGGAAATCCACAAGAGACCCAGTACTTC. It is translated as CASSDPHESGNPQETQYF.

Details on this clonotype: A clone one base away is much larger, so this may be a read error. The chain has TRBV11-2 and TRBJ1-5; no clear D. The CDR3 totals 15 residues. The V gene lost 4 bases and the J gene lost 3 bases, with 13 bases spanning the gap. In germline, CDR1 is SGHAT, CDR2 FQNNGV. CDR3 sequence (DNA): TGTGCCAGCAGCTCATCGGGTCGAAACAATCAGCCCCAGCATTTT. It codes for CASSSSGRNNQPQHF.

The chain joins TRBV7-9 to TRBJ2-2; the match to TRBD2 covers 10 bases. The junction had 4 bases not matched to a gene; V was cut back by 5 bases and J by 1 base. The CDR3 consists of 16 residues. Per the germline V gene, CDR1 is SEHNR and CDR2 is FQNEAQ (reference sequence). CDR3 nucleotide sequence: TGTGCCAGCAGCCGATCTAGCGGGGGGAACACCGGGGAGCTGTTTTTT. This translates into CASSRSSGGNTGELFF.

Many counts were recorded for this clonotype. This chain uses TRBV28 with TRBJ1-2; tentative D call: TRBD1 (5 bases). V gave up 2 bases and J gave up 4 bases, with 11 bases separating them. CDR1 and CDR2 (germline): MDHEN, SYDVKM. This CDR3 has 14 residues. The CDR3 here is CASSLRQSSYGYTF. The CDR3 nucleotides are TGTGCCAGCAGTTTAAGACAGAGTAGCTATGGCTACACCTTC.

This clonotype was counted many times. The rearrangement uses TRBV12-3 or TRBV12-4 and TRBJ1-2; D is perhaps TRBD1 (5 bases). This CDR3 spans 14 amino acids. Trimming cost V 5 bases and J 9 bases, with 19 bases left between them. Here the CDR3 DNA reads TGTGCCAGCAGTAGAAGCCGGGACGGCTTTCGCTACACCTTC. Its protein is CASSRSRDGFRYTF.

Written as DNA, the CDR3 is TGCAGTGCTAGAAGAACTCGGCAGTACTTC. Translating it yields CSARRTRQYF. The rearrangement links TRBV20-1 to TRBJ2-7; D ambiguous. The CDR3 spans 10 residues. V was pared by 2 bases and J by 9 bases, with 8 bases between. Germline CDR1 is DFQATT and CDR2 is SNEGSKA (reference sequence).

This clonotype appeared a few times. The chain employs TRBV2 and TRBJ2-3, with no clear D. V was clipped by 6 bases and J by 2 bases, with 12 bases between them. Germline V gives CDR1 SNHLY, CDR2 FYNNEI. The CDR3 sequence is 14 residues long. The chain's CDR3 is CASRAPLLTDTQYF. Written as DNA, the CDR3 is TGTGCCAGCAGGGCCCCGCTCCTCACAGATACGCAGTATTTT.

In its sample, this clonotype was seen a few times. The chain recombines TRBV20-1 with TRBJ2-7; TRBD2 is a possible D gene (6 bases). The V and J ends lost 0 bases and 9 bases respectively, with 12 bases between them. Germline values: CDR1 DFQATT, CDR2 SNEGSKA (reference sequence). The length of the CDR3 is 12 residues. The CDR3 DNA is TGCAGTGCTAGAGATTCTCGGGACTTGCAGTACTTC. Protein sequence: CSARDSRDLQYF.

This clonotype was observed at least ten times. The J gene is TRBJ2-3, the V gene TRBV7-2; 9 bases agree with TRBD2. After removal of 5 bases from V and 3 bases from J, the junction contained 9 bases not matched to a gene. Germline CDR1 SGHTA, CDR2 FQGNSA. This CDR3 spans 16 amino acids. In nucleotides, the CDR3 is TGTGCCAGCAGCCCCTTGGGCGGGAGGGTGACAGATACGCAGTATTTT. Its protein product is CASSPLGGRVTDTQYF.

This clonotype was detected ten times or more. CDR3 sequence: CSARERGLSGNTIYF. Written as DNA, the CDR3 is TGCAGTGCTAGAGAAAGGGGCCTCTCTGGAAACACCATATATTTT. J is TRBJ1-3 and V is TRBV20-1; D might be TRBD1 (5 bases). V gave up 0 bases and J gave up 0 bases, with 9 bases separating them. Germline V gene data show CDR1 as DFQATT and CDR2 as SNEGSKA (reference sequence). This CDR3 contains 15 residues.

This clonotype is termed large. The V call is TRBV11-2, the J call TRBJ1-1, with D possibly matching TRBD1 (5 bases). V was pared by 5 bases and J by 3 bases, with 16 bases between. Germline lookup yields CDR1 SGHAT and CDR2 FQNNGV. CDR3 size: 15 residues. In DNA form, the CDR3 reads TGTGCCAGCAGCCGGGCCTTGGGGGATTACACTGAAGCTTTCTTT. It translates to CASSRALGDYTEAFF.

The rearrangement joins TRBV9 to TRBJ2-5, with D uncertain. The CDR3 is 14 amino acids. V was shortened by 0 bases and J by 5 bases, with 11 bases between the two germline ends. CDR1 is SGDLS, CDR2 YYNGEE, per germline. The CDR3 DNA is TGTGCCAGCAGCGTAGATCCGAACGGGGAGACCCAGTACTTC. Protein: CASSVDPNGETQYF.

Ten or more counts support this clonotype. The chain couples TRBV2 to TRBJ2-7, with 8 bases lining up with TRBD1. Germline V CDR1 and CDR2: SNHLY, FYNNEI. V dropped 5 bases and J dropped 2; count of bases not matched to a gene: 8. The CDR3 length is 15 residues. CDR3 amino acids: CASSPKRTGTYEQYF. CDR3 bases: TGTGCCAGCAGTCCTAAACGGACAGGGACCTACGAGCAGTACTTC.

The chain combines TRBV4-1 with TRBJ1-2; no firm D call. Per germline, CDR1 MGHRA and CDR2 YSYEKL. This CDR3 contains 16 residues. With 2 bases removed from V and 4 bases from J, the gap between germline ends came to 17 bases. CDR3 sequence (DNA): TGCGCCAGCAGCCAATCATCTCCAGAAGGCGTCTATGGCTACACCTTC. Amino acid sequence: CASSQSSPEGVYGYTF.

This clonotype showed up many times. The genes are TRBV11-1 and TRBJ2-1, with no clear D. Per the germline V gene, CDR1 is SGHAT and CDR2 is FQDESV (reference sequence). The V end was cut by 5 bases, the J end by 9 bases, with 14 bases between. The length of the CDR3 is 13 residues. The CDR3 here is CASSPRSVSEQFF. CDR3 bases: TGTGCCAGCAGCCCGAGGTCGGTAAGTGAGCAGTTCTTC.

This clonotype has just one count. The chain combines TRBV28 with TRBJ2-1; possible D gene TRBD2, 6 bases. The CDR3 loop spans 17 amino acids. Germline lookup yields CDR1 MDHEN and CDR2 SYDVKM. The ends were cut back, 2 bases at V and 5 bases at J, with 19 bases in the middle. Here the CDR3 reads CASSLGKRATLDNEQFF. The CDR3 DNA reads as TGTGCCAGCAGTTTAGGGAAGCGGGCCACCCTGGACAATGAGCAGTTCTTC.